The clone carrying this TCR beta chain has a single count. This entry comes from a study of blood T cell repertoires in COVID-19. Study details: The study drew acute and convalescent COVID-19 samples from the United States, Italy and Spain. PBMCs, B-cell-depleted T cells, or T cells were the source of the cDNA or gDNA that made up the material.

CDR3 size: 14 residues. Germline values: CDR1 SGHVS, CDR2 FQNEAQ. The V and J ends lost 2 bases and 8 bases respectively, with 15 bases between them. Authors' data handling: From reference gene primer amplification, estimates of nucleated cell counts were derived. Clones were read by immunoSEQ multiplex PCR, and TCRdb kept only the in-frame ones, dropping some. The DNA gave D and trimming, while V, J and clone size come from that table. Among 60,000 or so clones listed, roughly 87% were seen once. This clonotype was obtained from a human donor with acute or convalescent COVID-19. The donor label of this sample is uncertain. Specimen: peripheral blood. The rearrangement links TRBV7-8 to TRBJ1-2; perhaps TRBD1 as D (6 bases). The CDR3 region has the DNA TGTGCCAGCAGCTTAAGGGACATCAAAGGGGGCTACACCTTC. Translating it yields CASSLRDIKGGYTF.